This T cell receptor (beta chain) was sequenced during a study of cytomegalovirus exposure and HLA in healthy donors. Regarding the study as a whole: A missense DCLRE1C variant was associated with V- and J-gene trimming of TCR beta chains in a later analysis, and an independent cohort replicated the association.

The V gene's germline CDR1 is SGHAT and CDR2 FQDESV (reference sequence). V was pared by 3 bases and J by 1 base, with 6 bases of the junction left unmatched. The length of the CDR3 is 17 residues. This cohort consisted of healthy bone marrow donors. About this clone: The antigen is undetermined.

The PCR used 60 Vbeta and 13 Jbeta primers. Original processing methods: Unique TCR beta chains numbered 80 million to 95 million in a later analysis, with around 10 million shared. The protocol was immunoSEQ multiplex PCR, while the TCRdb copy is restricted to in-frame clones and leaves out a portion. For V, J and clone size, that table is used; D and trimming come from the DNA. The table shows some 120,000 clones, with 72% occurring only once. The source of this sequence is a man aged 25-45 years in good health and CMV-seronegative. Sequencing was performed on PBMCs. The rearrangement uses TRBV11-1 and TRBJ2-5; 12 bases align to TRBD2. The CDR3 DNA sequence: TGTGCCAGCAGCTTGAGCCTAGCGGGGGGGATCCAAGAGACCCAGTACTTC. This sequence encodes CASSLSLAGGIQETQYF.